The sequence of this T cell receptor (beta chain) was determined in a study of cytomegalovirus exposure and HLA in healthy donors. About this clone: This sample includes further DNA sequences coding for the same CDR3.

V was trimmed by 1 base and J by 1 base, leaving 5 bases between them. Germline CDR1 is SGHNT and CDR2 is YYREEE (reference sequence). CDR3 length: 13 residues. The PCR had 60 Vbeta and 13 Jbeta primers. Data came from immunoSEQ multiplex PCR; TCRdb stores just in-frame clones and leaves some out. The data hold roughly 150,000 clones, with 76% observed a single time. Sequencing input: PBMCs. The rearrangement links TRBV5-4 to TRBJ1-1, with D unclear. The clonotype was recovered from a male donor in good health and CMV-seronegative. CDR3 in amino acids: CASSLQENTEAFF. In nucleotides, the CDR3 is TGTGCCAGCAGCTTGCAGGAGAACACTGAAGCTTTCTTT.